This T cell receptor beta chain emerged from a study of blood T cell repertoires in COVID-19. Study as a whole: Samples taken during acute and convalescent COVID-19 were collected in the United States, Italy and Spain. PBMCs, B-cell-depleted T cells, or T cells were the source of the cDNA or gDNA that made up the material.

How the authors handled the data: Nucleated cell counts were estimated from reference gene primer amplification. The assay was immunoSEQ multiplex PCR, and TCRdb's table has in-frame clones only and misses some. That table is the source of V, J and clone size, and D and trimming were worked out from the DNA. The data hold about 200,000 clones, with around nine tenths observed a single time. V dropped 5 bases and J dropped 2 bases, with 10 bases sitting between them. The CDR3 runs to 13 residues. The sample comprised peripheral blood. The sequence was obtained from a man aged 55-75 years with acute or convalescent COVID-19. The V gene is TRBV12-3 or TRBV12-4, the J gene TRBJ2-7; D is possibly TRBD1 (6 bases). CDR3 nucleotides: TGTGCCAGCAGTGCACAGGGAGCCTACGAGCAGTACTTC. Protein product: CASSAQGAYEQYF.